The 10 T cell receptor beta chains in this list originate from one sample, sequenced in a study of OX40 agonist ivuxolimab in advanced cancers. Clones were sequenced by immunoSEQ multiplex PCR, and TCRdb holds only the in-frame ones, with some missing. The sample lists approximately 68,000 clones; 82% were seen once. The material was CD4+ or CD8+ T cells sorted from blood, obtained in a trial of the OX40 agonist ivuxolimab. Receptors were obtained from an adult with an advanced solid tumor such as melanoma, head and neck, liver or kidney cancer.

The chain links TRBV2 to TRBJ1-4, with D uncertain. V lost 7 bases and J 5 bases, leaving 11 bases between the germline ends. The CDR3 sequence is 13 residues long. Germline CDR1 is SNHLY and CDR2 is FYNNEI. CDR3: CASKAQQNEKLFF. CDR3 DNA sequence: TGTGCCAGCAAGGCACAGCAAAATGAAAAACTGTTTTTT.

As regards this clone: This CDR3 is also generated by other DNA sequences in the sample. V and J are TRBV5-1 and TRBJ1-2; D is undetermined. Germline CDR1 reads SGHRS; CDR2 reads YFSETQ. The CDR3 has 12 amino acids. V dropped 2 bases and J dropped 6 bases, with 8 bases sitting between them. The CDR3 protein is CASSFDRDGYTF. Here the CDR3 DNA reads TGCGCCAGCAGCTTTGACCGAGATGGCTACACCTTC.

The chain recombines TRBV25-1 with TRBJ2-7; 7 positions agree with TRBD1. CDR3 length equals 15 residues. Germline loops: CDR1 MGHDK, CDR2 SYGVNS. The V gene end was trimmed by 7 bases and the J gene end by 1 base; junction bases not matched to a gene: 10. CDR3 protein: CASNPANRGSYEQYF. CDR3 in DNA: TGTGCCAGCAACCCGGCGAACAGGGGATCCTACGAGCAGTACTTC.

The rearrangement joins TRBV27 to TRBJ1-5; 7 bases agree with TRBD1. CDR1 is MNHEY and CDR2 is SMNVEV in the germline V gene (reference sequence). The CDR3 has 15 residues. V dropped 3 bases and J dropped 3; count of bases not matched to a gene: 5. The CDR3 protein is CASSLGRGANQPQHF. For the CDR3, the DNA is TGTGCCAGCAGTTTGGGCAGGGGGGCCAATCAGCCCCAGCATTTT.

The chain combines TRBV5-1 with TRBJ2-5; D remains unclear. V dropped 0 bases and J dropped 0 bases, with 0 bases sitting between them. The CDR3 is 12 residues long. The germline V gene encodes CDR1 SGHRS and CDR2 YFSETQ. This CDR3 is CASSLDQETQYF. In DNA, the CDR3 is TGCGCCAGCAGCTTGGACCAAGAGACCCAGTACTTC. The variable domain in full, completed from reference TRBV5-1 and TRBJ2-5, reads KAGVTQTPRYLIKTRGQQVTLSCSPISGHRSVSWYQQTPGQGLQFLFEYFSETQRNKGNFPGRFSGRQFSNSRSEMNVSTLELGDSALYLCASSLDQETQYFGPGTRLLVL.

V is TRBV18 and J is TRBJ2-1; D remains ambiguous. CDR3 size: 12 residues. CDR1 and CDR2 from the germline V gene are KGHSH and LQKENI. With 2 bases removed from V and 8 bases from J, the gap between germline ends came to 7 bases. In nucleotides, the CDR3 is TGTGCCAGCTCACCATATACGGATGAGCAGTTCTTC. Amino acids: CASSPYTDEQFF.

The chain combines TRBV4-1 with TRBJ1-3; no reliable D call. Trimming pared 2 bases from V and 0 bases from J, leaving 14 bases between. The CDR3 extends over 17 amino acids. Germline-derived CDR1 and CDR2 are MGHRA and YSYEKL. The DNA for the CDR3 is TGCGCCAGCAGCCAAAGATTGACTCCGAACTCTGGAAACACCATATATTTT. Amino acid sequence: CASSQRLTPNSGNTIYF.

J is TRBJ2-7 and V is TRBV7-8; 14 bases align to TRBD2. The CDR3 consists of 17 residues. Per the germline V gene, CDR1 is SGHVS and CDR2 is FQNEAQ. J lost 2 bases, V lost 4 bases, and 7 bases had no gene match. DNA for the CDR3: TGTGCCAGCAGCTCGGGACTAGCGGGAGATCTTACCTACGAGCAGTACTTC. Encoded protein: CASSSGLAGDLTYEQYF.

The genes are TRBV6-5 and TRBJ2-2, with unresolved D. Germline lookup yields CDR1 MNHEY and CDR2 SVGAGI. Between the trimmed V and J ends, which lost 2 bases and 7 bases, there was a span of 5 bases. The CDR3 is made up of 12 amino acids. CDR3 protein: CASSYPDGELFF. In nucleotides, the CDR3 is TGTGCCAGCAGTTACCCCGACGGGGAGCTGTTTTTT.

The V and J genes are TRBV28 and TRBJ1-1, with TRBD1 identical over 7 bases. The ends lost 6 bases at V and 0 bases at J; junction bases unmatched: 10. CDR1 and CDR2 (germline): MDHEN, SYDVKM. The CDR3 length is 16 residues. The DNA for the CDR3 is TGTGCCAGCAGGCCTGCCTTCAGGGGGTTGAACACTGAAGCTTTCTTT. Translated: CASRPAFRGLNTEAFF. The full variable domain, its missing parts supplied by reference TRBV28 and TRBJ1-1, is DVKVTQSSRYLVKRTGEKVFLECVQDMDHENMFWYRQDPGLGLRLIYFSYDVKMKEKGDIPEGYSVSREKKERFSLILESASTNQTSMYLCASRPAFRGLNTEAFFGQGTRLTVV.